This passage covers 32 T cell receptor beta chains from one sample sequenced in a study of T cell responses to AZD1222 COVID-19 vaccine. Using immunoSEQ multiplex PCR, the repertoire was profiled, and TCRdb retains in-frame clones only, with some absent. The sample includes around 170,000 clones, around 88% of them seen just once. Sequences were derived from peripheral blood, sampled 28 days after the second AZD1222 dose. Source of these receptors: an adult who received the AZD1222 COVID-19 vaccine.

V usage is TRBV11-2 and J usage is TRBJ2-2; 10 bases are shared with TRBD2. The CDR3 sequence is 16 residues long. J was trimmed by 1 base and V by 1 base; bases with no gene match: 0. Germline CDR1 SGHAT, CDR2 FQNNGV. The CDR3 sequence is CASSLVAGGNTGELFF. For the CDR3, the DNA is TGTGCCAGCAGCTTAGTAGCGGGGGGGAACACCGGGGAGCTGTTTTTT.

The chain uses TRBV15 and TRBJ2-7; D is undetermined. The germline V gene encodes CDR1 LNHNV and CDR2 YYDKDF (reference sequence). CDR3 length: 15 residues. The V gene lost 0 bases and the J gene lost 2 bases, with 11 bases spanning the gap. This chain's CDR3 is CATSRDLGITYEQYF. The CDR3 DNA follows: TGTGCCACCAGCAGAGATTTGGGTATTACCTACGAGCAGTACTTC.

The rearrangement joins TRBV7-9 to TRBJ1-2; tentative D call: TRBD1 (6 bases). CDR1 and CDR2 from the germline V gene are SEHNR and FQNEAQ (reference sequence). V was cut by 6 bases and J by 3 bases, with 17 bases left in between. CDR3 length: 15 amino acids. The CDR3 nucleotides are TGTGCCAGCAGACCCGGGACAAAGTTGGACTATGGCTACACCTTC. This gives the protein CASRPGTKLDYGYTF.

The genes are TRBV18 and TRBJ1-1, with 7 bases identical to TRBD1. V shed 2 bases, J shed 1 base, and the junction held 13 bases outside the gene matches. The CDR3 totals 18 residues. CDR1 and CDR2 (germline): KGHSH, LQKENI. The CDR3 is CASSPITLAGGWNTEAFF. The CDR3 coding sequence is TGTGCCAGCTCACCAATCACCTTGGCAGGGGGATGGAACACTGAAGCTTTCTTT.

The chain uses TRBV5-1 and TRBJ2-7; 11 nucleotides match TRBD1. CDR1 is SGHRS and CDR2 is YFSETQ in the germline V gene. There are 15 residues in the CDR3. The trim removed 4 bases at V and 3 bases at J, leaving 6 bases unmatched. CDR3: CASSLSGTGGYEQYF. CDR3 nucleotides: TGCGCCAGCAGCCTCTCCGGGACAGGGGGCTACGAGCAGTACTTC.

This chain links TRBV6-5 with TRBJ1-3; 8 nucleotides line up with TRBD1. Losses at the gene ends were 5 bases for V and 0 bases for J; bases not matched to a gene: 3. This CDR3 is 15 amino acids long. Germline loops: CDR1 MNHEY, CDR2 SVGAGI. In DNA form, the CDR3 reads TGTGCCAGCAGTCGAGGACAGGGCTCTGGAAACACCATATATTTT. Encoded protein: CASSRGQGSGNTIYF.

The chain carries TRBV5-5 and TRBJ2-5, with D perhaps TRBD1 or TRBD2 (6 bases each). The CDR3 totals 15 residues. Looked up from germline, CDR1 is SGHKS and CDR2 is YYEKEE (reference sequence). The V end was cut by 3 bases, the J end by 5 bases, with 17 bases between. The CDR3 loop reads CASSSVGSGAETQYF. The CDR3 DNA reads TGTGCCAGCAGCTCAGTGGGGTCGGGGGCGGAGACCCAGTACTTC.

The genes are TRBV6-2 or TRBV6-3 and TRBJ2-3, with TRBD2 as a possible D gene (5 bases). CDR3 length equals 15 residues. Germline lookup yields CDR1 MNHEY and CDR2 SVGEGT. The V and J ends lost 1 base and 6 bases respectively, with 14 bases between them. In nucleotides, the CDR3 is TGTGCCAGCAGTTACTTATCCGAGGGCTGGGATACGCAGTATTTT. It translates to CASSYLSEGWDTQYF.

The chain carries TRBV3-1 (or the pseudogene TRBV3-2) and TRBJ1-1; no reliable D call. This CDR3 is built from 13 residues. The V and J ends lost 4 bases and 1 base respectively, with 7 bases between them. In germline, CDR1 is LGHDT, CDR2 YNNKEL (reference sequence). The CDR3 bases are TGTGCCAGCAGCCTTAAGGGGAACACTGAAGCTTTCTTT. This encodes CASSLKGNTEAFF.

The V call is TRBV5-4, the J call TRBJ2-3; D ambiguous. Per the germline V gene, CDR1 is SGHNT and CDR2 is YYREEE (reference sequence). There are 14 residues in the CDR3. Between the trimmed V and J ends, which lost 0 bases and 2 bases, there was a span of 7 bases. Here the CDR3 DNA reads TGTGCCAGCAGCTTGGAGACACACACAGATACGCAGTATTTT. Its translation: CASSLETHTDTQYF.

This clone was counted between two and nine times. The rearrangement joins TRBV6-4 to TRBJ1-6, with 8 positions matching TRBD1. V trimming: 4 bases; J trimming: 8 bases; junction bases outside the gene matches: 4. CDR1 MRHNA and CDR2 SNTAGT come from the germline V gene. The CDR3 is 14 amino acids. CDR3 nucleotide sequence: TGTGCCAGCAGTGCGACAGGGGTGGATTCACCCCTCCACTTT. Translating it yields CASSATGVDSPLHF.

This clone appeared a few times. The CDR3: CASSSNSGGANTGELFF. The DNA for the CDR3 is TGTGCCAGCAGCTCCAATAGCGGGGGGGCGAACACCGGGGAGCTGTTTTTT. The V and J genes are TRBV7-3 and TRBJ2-2, with TRBD2 matching 11 bases. Germline CDR1 and CDR2: SGHTA and FQGTGA. The CDR3 covers 17 residues. Trimming at V came to 4 bases and at J to 0 bases, leaving 4 bases not matched to a gene.

The gene calls are TRBV2 and TRBJ2-7, with a tentative D call TRBD1 (5 bases). The CDR3 contains 14 residues. CDR1 SNHLY and CDR2 FYNNEI come from the germline V gene. V was pared by 7 bases and J by 1 base, with 14 bases between. CDR3 sequence: CASILDKRSYEQYF. The CDR3 DNA reads TGTGCCAGCATTCTGGACAAGAGGTCCTACGAGCAGTACTTC.

V gene TRBV4-2 combines with J gene TRBJ2-5, with TRBD2 matching over 8 bases. V shed 4 bases and J 5 bases; nucleotides not matched to a gene: 9. CDR3 size: 15 residues. The germline gives CDR1 LGHNA, CDR2 YNFKEQ. This CDR3 reads CASSRNSGDPETQYF. The DNA of the CDR3 is TGTGCCAGCAGCCGTAATAGCGGGGATCCCGAGACCCAGTACTTC.

In its sample, this clone was seen a few times. The V gene is TRBV7-6, the J gene TRBJ2-2, with unresolved D. V lost 1 base and J lost 4, with 4 bases in between. The CDR3 is 13 amino acids. The germline V gene has CDR1 SGHVS and CDR2 FNYEAQ. The CDR3 coding sequence is TGTGCCAGCAGCTTAGGTAGCACCGGGGAGCTGTTTTTT. The encoded protein is CASSLGSTGELFF.

The chain has TRBV5-4 and TRBJ2-2, with 9 bases identical to TRBD2. Germline V gene sequence: CDR1 SGHNT, CDR2 YYREEE (reference sequence). The CDR3 contains 15 residues. The trim removed 4 bases at V and 6 bases at J, leaving 7 bases unmatched. The CDR3 is CASSRDQRGAGELFF. The CDR3 DNA reads as TGTGCCAGCAGCCGAGACCAGCGGGGGGCCGGGGAGCTGTTTTTT.

The V gene is TRBV7-2, the J gene TRBJ2-7; no clear D gene. The CDR3 totals 16 residues. Trimming took off 2 bases at V and 6 bases at J, with 20 bases between the two ends. From germline, CDR1 is SGHTA and CDR2 FQGNSA. The CDR3 sequence: CASSLRWERPGGEQYF. CDR3 in DNA: TGTGCCAGCAGCTTACGTTGGGAAAGGCCAGGCGGCGAGCAGTACTTC.

The chain couples TRBV4-3 to TRBJ1-1; no reliable D call. Germline V gene sequence: CDR1 LGHNA, CDR2 YSLEER. This CDR3 comprises 15 residues. V was cut by 0 bases and J by 3 bases, with 11 bases left in between. The CDR3 here is CASSQDEWLDTEAFF. As DNA, the CDR3 is TGCGCCAGCAGCCAAGACGAATGGTTGGACACTGAAGCTTTCTTT.

The V call is TRBV7-5, the J call TRBJ1-1; TRBD1 is the table's D call and was not checked against the DNA. TRBV7-5 is a documented pseudogene. The CDR3 sequence is 14 residues long. CDR3: CARSFPGLYTEAFF. In DNA form, the CDR3 reads TGTGCCAGAAGCTTTCCAGGGTTGTACACTGAAGCTTTCTTT.

V gene TRBV4-3 combines with J gene TRBJ2-3; D perhaps matches TRBD2 (5 bases). The CDR3 sequence is 15 residues long. V shed 3 bases and J shed 2 bases, with 12 bases lying between them. Germline V gene lookup returns CDR1 LGHNA and CDR2 YSLEER. The CDR3 DNA sequence: TGCGCCAGCAGCCAGGGGAGCGGATTCACAGATACGCAGTATTTT. It yields the protein CASSQGSGFTDTQYF.

This chain uses TRBV30 with TRBJ1-4; D gene ambiguous. The CDR3 sequence is 13 residues long. Germline V lookup: CDR1 GTSNPN, CDR2 SVGIG (reference sequence). Trimming took 0 bases from V and 6 from J, leaving 8 bases between them. CDR3 region: CAWSVLVDEKLFF. The CDR3 DNA sequence: TGTGCCTGGAGTGTATTGGTTGATGAAAAACTGTTTTTT.

The V gene is TRBV5-1, the J gene TRBJ2-5; D is possibly TRBD1 (6 bases). Trimming stripped 1 base from V and 1 base from J, with 11 bases between. CDR1 and CDR2 from the germline V gene are SGHRS and YFSETQ. The CDR3 extends over 15 amino acids. The CDR3 coding sequence is TGCGCCAGCAGCTTGAATCCAGGGGCCCAAGAGACCCAGTACTTC. Translating it yields CASSLNPGAQETQYF.

The chain has TRBV20-1 and TRBJ1-2; D ambiguous. Germline V gene lookup returns CDR1 DFQATT and CDR2 SNEGSKA (reference sequence). The CDR3 loop spans 13 amino acids. Deletions cut 6 bases from V and 3 bases from J, with 14 bases between. CDR3 loop: CSASRSTDYGYTF. The DNA for the CDR3 is TGCAGTGCGAGTAGGTCGACTGACTATGGCTACACCTTC.

The CDR3, as DNA: TGTGCCAGCAGTTACGCCGGGGACAGGGACAATCAGCCCCAGCATTTT. It encodes CASSYAGDRDNQPQHF. The rearrangement links TRBV6-2 or TRBV6-3 to TRBJ1-5; 9 bases match TRBD1. Germline V gene lookup returns CDR1 MNHEY and CDR2 SVGEGT. The V segment lost 2 bases and the J segment 3 bases; nucleotides outside the gene matches: 5. The CDR3 spans 16 residues.

The chain combines TRBV30 with TRBJ2-7; possibly TRBD2 for D (7 bases). CDR3 length equals 14 residues. Looked up from germline, CDR1 is GTSNPN and CDR2 is SVGIG (reference sequence). The V end was cut by 3 bases, the J end by 3 bases, with 15 bases between. CDR3 region: CAWSSGGALYEQYF. The DNA for the CDR3 is TGTGCCTGGAGCTCTGGGGGGGCCCTCTACGAGCAGTACTTC.

This rearrangement joins TRBV15 to TRBJ2-5; D call uncertain. V lost 3 bases, J lost 4 bases, and 6 bases lay in between. The CDR3 extends over 12 amino acids. Germline CDR1 and CDR2: LNHNV and YYDKDF (reference sequence). The CDR3 protein is CATSRNAETQYF. CDR3 coding DNA: TGTGCCACCAGCAGGAACGCAGAGACCCAGTACTTC.

The chain joins TRBV2 to TRBJ2-3; TRBD1 aligns across 7 bases. The V and J ends lost 10 bases and 1 base, in that order; junction bases with no gene match: 8. CDR3 length equals 14 residues. Germline loops: CDR1 SNHLY, CDR2 FYNNEI. As DNA, the CDR3 is TGTGCCACGGAACCTCAGGGGGGCACAGATACGCAGTATTTT. Translated: CATEPQGGTDTQYF.

This clone was recorded only once. This CDR3 is also generated by other DNA sequences in the sample. The V and J genes are TRBV30 and TRBJ1-1, with D perhaps matching TRBD1 (6 bases). Germline V lookup: CDR1 GTSNPN, CDR2 SVGIG (reference sequence). V lost 2 bases, J lost 1 base, and 8 bases lay in between. This CDR3 is built from 13 residues. The CDR3: CAWSLGGNTEAFF. CDR3 nucleotide sequence: TGTGCCTGGAGTTTAGGGGGGAACACTGAAGCTTTCTTT.

This clone was picked up one time. The rearrangement links TRBV5-1 to TRBJ2-5, with 9 positions matching TRBD2. The junction had 8 bases not matched to a gene; V was cut back by 9 bases and J by 2 bases. CDR3 length equals 14 residues. CDR1 is SGHRS and CDR2 is YFSETQ in the germline V gene. The CDR3 nucleotides read TGCGCCACCGGGCGGCGGGGGGGTCAAGAGACCCAGTACTTC. Its protein is CATGRRGGQETQYF.

This rearrangement joins TRBV3-1 (or the pseudogene TRBV3-2) to TRBJ1-5; D gene uncertain. The CDR3 has 14 amino acids. V was shortened by 1 base and J by 3 bases, with 7 bases between the two germline ends. Per the germline V gene, CDR1 is LGHDT and CDR2 is YNNKEL (reference sequence). The CDR3 loop is CASSQGQPNQPQHF. For the CDR3, the DNA is TGTGCCAGCAGCCAAGGGCAGCCCAATCAGCCCCAGCATTTT.

This sequence joins TRBV6-2 or TRBV6-3 and TRBJ1-1; unclear D gene. V lost 4 bases and J lost 1, with 19 bases in between. The CDR3 is 17 amino acids. Looked up from germline, CDR1 is MNHEY and CDR2 is SVGEGT. This CDR3 is CASSSPRGGLKNTEAFF. CDR3 sequence (DNA): TGTGCCAGCAGTTCACCCCGGGGTGGACTAAAGAACACTGAAGCTTTCTTT.

The CDR3 spells CASSTTGPYGYTF. CDR3 bases: TGTGCCAGCAGTACCACAGGCCCCTATGGCTACACCTTC. The rearrangement links TRBV6-5 to TRBJ1-2, with D tentatively TRBD1 (5 bases). The germline CDR1 and CDR2 sequences are MNHEY and SVGAGI. Trimming shortened V by 5 bases and J by 4 bases, and 11 bases separated the two germline ends. The CDR3 runs 13 residues.